This T cell receptor (beta chain) was obtained from a study of shared clonotypes between healthy human individuals. Findings and caveats of the study: It was the non-shared clonotypes that had lower generation probabilities than clonotypes shared by all four donors. Having only a few donors restricted how much genetic and exposure-history diversity was captured.

Profiled with immunoSEQ multiplex PCR; TCRdb holds only in-frame clones, not every one. The table records approximately 1,000,000 clones, roughly 77% of them present only once. This CDR3 has 13 residues. Germline CDR1 and CDR2: SGHNT and YENEEA. The V end was cut by 6 bases, the J end by 7 bases, with 14 bases between. On this clone itself: Its antigen is not identified. A read error is possible here, since a much larger clone lies one base away.

The chain combines TRBV11-3 with TRBJ2-3; possible D gene TRBD1, 6 bases. Sequenced material: memory CD4+ T cells from PBMCs. Subset specified: CD45RA-negative fraction. The clonotype comes from a man between 18 and 29 years old in good health. Some clones in this sample may be carry-over from other donors' samples. Here the CDR3 DNA reads TGTGCCAGCAGTTCCAAACAGGGAAATACGCAGTATTTT. It yields the protein CASSSKQGNTQYF.